The clone carrying this T cell receptor (beta chain) was found many times. The data were obtained in a study of prognosis after radiotherapy for stage I lung cancer. Study information: It was considered that all non-small cell lung cancer patients were medically inoperable. SBRT spanned 3 to 5 fractions, reaching a biologically effective dose of at least 100 Gy.

This CDR3 has 13 amino acids. From germline, CDR1 is LGHDT and CDR2 YNNKEL (reference sequence). V was trimmed by 1 base and J by 5 bases, leaving 9 bases between them. TCR beta CDR3 amplification from genomic DNA was performed by two-round multiplex PCR. Primers (each specific to one TRBV or TRBJ gene) were used in first-round PCR. A single record per CDR3 protein comes from TCRdb applying MiXCR to the multiplex PCR reads. The sample has about 59,000 distinct CDR3 sequences; less than 30% are singletons. This rearrangement joins TRBV3-1 to TRBJ2-7; D gene unclear. This sequence was found in a donor aged 50 or older with non-small cell lung cancer. This specimen consisted of PBMCs, obtained before or after stereotactic body radiation therapy (not recorded which). CDR3 amino acids: CASSQVGRHEQYF. CDR3 DNA: TGTGCCAGCAGCCAAGTCGGCCGTCACGAGCAGTACTTC.